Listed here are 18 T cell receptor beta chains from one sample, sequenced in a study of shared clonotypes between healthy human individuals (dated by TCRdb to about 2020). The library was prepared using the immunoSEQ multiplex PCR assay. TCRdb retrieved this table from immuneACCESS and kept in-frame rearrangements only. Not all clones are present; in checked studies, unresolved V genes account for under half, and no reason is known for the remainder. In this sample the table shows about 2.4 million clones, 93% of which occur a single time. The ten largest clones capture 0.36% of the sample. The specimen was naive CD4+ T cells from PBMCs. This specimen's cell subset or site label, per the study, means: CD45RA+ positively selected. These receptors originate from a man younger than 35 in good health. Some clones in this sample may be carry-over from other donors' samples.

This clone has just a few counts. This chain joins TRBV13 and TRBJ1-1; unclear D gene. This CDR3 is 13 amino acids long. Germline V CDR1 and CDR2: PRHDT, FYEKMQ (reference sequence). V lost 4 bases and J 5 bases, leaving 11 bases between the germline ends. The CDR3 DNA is TGTGCCAGCAGCTCGCTACCAGGAACTGAAGCTTTCTTT. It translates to CASSSLPGTEAFF.

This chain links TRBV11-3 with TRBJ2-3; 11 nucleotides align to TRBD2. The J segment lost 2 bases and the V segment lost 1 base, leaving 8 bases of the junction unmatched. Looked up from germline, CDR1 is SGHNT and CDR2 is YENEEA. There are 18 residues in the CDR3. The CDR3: CASSLGSLAGGITDTQYF. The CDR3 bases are TGTGCCAGCAGCTTAGGTTCGCTAGCGGGGGGAATCACAGATACGCAGTATTTT.

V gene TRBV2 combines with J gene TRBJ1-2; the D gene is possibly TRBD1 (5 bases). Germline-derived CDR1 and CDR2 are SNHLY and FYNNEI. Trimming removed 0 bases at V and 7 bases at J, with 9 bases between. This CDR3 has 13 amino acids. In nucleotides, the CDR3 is TGTGCCAGCAGTGAAGCGCGTAGGGGTGGCTACACCTTC. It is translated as CASSEARRGGYTF. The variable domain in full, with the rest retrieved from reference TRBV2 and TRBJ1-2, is EPEVTQTPSHQVTQMGQEVILRCVPISNHLYFYWYRQILGQKVEFLVSFYNNEISEKSEIFDDQFSVERPDGSNFTLKIRSTKLEDSAMYFCASSEARRGGYTFGSGTRLTVV.

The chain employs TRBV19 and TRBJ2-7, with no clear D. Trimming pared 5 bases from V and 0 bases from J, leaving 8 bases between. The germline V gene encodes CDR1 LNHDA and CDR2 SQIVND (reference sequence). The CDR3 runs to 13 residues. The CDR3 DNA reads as TGTGCCAGTAGTGTGCGAGTCTCCTACGAGCAGTACTTC. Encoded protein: CASSVRVSYEQYF.

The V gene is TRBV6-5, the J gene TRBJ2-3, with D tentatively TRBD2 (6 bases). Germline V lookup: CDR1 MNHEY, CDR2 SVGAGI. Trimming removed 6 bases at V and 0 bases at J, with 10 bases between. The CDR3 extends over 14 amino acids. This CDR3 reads CASSIRGSTDTQYF. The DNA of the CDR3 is TGTGCCAGCAGCATCCGGGGGAGCACAGATACGCAGTATTTT.

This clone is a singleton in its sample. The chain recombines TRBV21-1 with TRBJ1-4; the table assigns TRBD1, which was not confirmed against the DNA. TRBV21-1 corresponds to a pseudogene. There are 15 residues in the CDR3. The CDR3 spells CASSKGRDPNEKLFF. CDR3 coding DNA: TGTGCCAGCAGCAAAGGCAGGGATCCTAATGAAAAACTGTTTTTT.

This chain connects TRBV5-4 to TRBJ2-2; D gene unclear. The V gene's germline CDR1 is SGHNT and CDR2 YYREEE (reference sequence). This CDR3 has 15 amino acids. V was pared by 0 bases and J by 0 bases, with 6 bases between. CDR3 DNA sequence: TGTGCCAGCAGCTTGGACGGATCGAACACCGGGGAGCTGTTTTTT. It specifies CASSLDGSNTGELFF.

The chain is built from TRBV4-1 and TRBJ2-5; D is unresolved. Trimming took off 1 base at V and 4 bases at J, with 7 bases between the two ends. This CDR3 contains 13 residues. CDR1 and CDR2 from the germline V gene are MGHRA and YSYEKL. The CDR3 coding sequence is TGCGCCAGCAGCCAAGCCCCTCTAGAGACCCAGTACTTC. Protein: CASSQAPLETQYF.

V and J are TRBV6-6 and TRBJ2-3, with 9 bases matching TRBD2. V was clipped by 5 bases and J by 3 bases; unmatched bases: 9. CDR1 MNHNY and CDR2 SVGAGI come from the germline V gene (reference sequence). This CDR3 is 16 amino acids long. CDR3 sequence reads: CASSPVAGVLTDTQYF. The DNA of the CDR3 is TGTGCCAGCAGTCCTGTAGCGGGAGTGTTGACAGATACGCAGTATTTT.

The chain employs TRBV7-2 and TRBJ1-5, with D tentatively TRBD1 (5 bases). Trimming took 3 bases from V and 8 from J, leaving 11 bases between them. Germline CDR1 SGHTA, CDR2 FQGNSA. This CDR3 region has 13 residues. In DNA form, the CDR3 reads TGTGCCAGCAGCTTGCGGGGGGTTGAGCCCCAGCATTTT. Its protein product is CASSLRGVEPQHF.

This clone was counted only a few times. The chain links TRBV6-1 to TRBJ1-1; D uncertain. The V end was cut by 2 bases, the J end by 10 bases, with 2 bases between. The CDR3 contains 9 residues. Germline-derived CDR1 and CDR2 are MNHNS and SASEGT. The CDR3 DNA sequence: TGTGCCAGCAGTGAAACAGCTTTCTTT. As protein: CASSETAFF.

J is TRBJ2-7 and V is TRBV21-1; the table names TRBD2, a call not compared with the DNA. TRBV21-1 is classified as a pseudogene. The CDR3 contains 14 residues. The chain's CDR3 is CASSHRTSRYEQYF. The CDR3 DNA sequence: TGTGCCAGCAGCCATCGGACTAGCCGCTACGAGCAGTACTTC.

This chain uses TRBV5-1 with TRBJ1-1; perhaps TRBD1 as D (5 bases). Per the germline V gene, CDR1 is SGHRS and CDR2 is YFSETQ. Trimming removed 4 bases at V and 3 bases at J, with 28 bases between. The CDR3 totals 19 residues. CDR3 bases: TGCGCCAGCAGCCCCCGTATTACTTGGGGGGACTTAGGGGACACTGAAGCTTTCTTT. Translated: CASSPRITWGDLGDTEAFF.

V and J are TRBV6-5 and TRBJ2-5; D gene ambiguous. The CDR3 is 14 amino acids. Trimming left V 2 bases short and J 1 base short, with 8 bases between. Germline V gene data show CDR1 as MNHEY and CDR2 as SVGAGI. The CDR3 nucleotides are TGTGCCAGCAGTTACAACCCGGGCCAAGAGACCCAGTACTTC. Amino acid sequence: CASSYNPGQETQYF.

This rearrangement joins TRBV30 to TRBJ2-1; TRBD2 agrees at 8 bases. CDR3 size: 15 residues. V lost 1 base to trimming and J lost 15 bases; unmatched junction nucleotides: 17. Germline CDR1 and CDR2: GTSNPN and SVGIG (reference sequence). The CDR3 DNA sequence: TGTGCCTGGAGTGACAATACCCGGAAGCGGGAGCTTCCGTTCTTC. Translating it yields CAWSDNTRKRELPFF.

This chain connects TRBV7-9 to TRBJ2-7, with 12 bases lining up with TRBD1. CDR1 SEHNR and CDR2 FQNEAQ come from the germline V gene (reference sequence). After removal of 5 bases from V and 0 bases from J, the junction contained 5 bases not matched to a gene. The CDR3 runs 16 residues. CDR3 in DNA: TGTGCCAGCAGCACAGGGACAGGGGGCATCTCCTACGAGCAGTACTTC. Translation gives CASSTGTGGISYEQYF. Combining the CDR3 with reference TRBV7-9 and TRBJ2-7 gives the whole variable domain DTGVSQNPRHKITKRGQNVTFRCDPISEHNRLYWYRQTLGQGPEFLTYFQNEAQLEKSRLLSDRFSAERPKGSFSTLEIQRTEQGDSAMYLCASSTGTGGISYEQYFGPGTRLTVT.

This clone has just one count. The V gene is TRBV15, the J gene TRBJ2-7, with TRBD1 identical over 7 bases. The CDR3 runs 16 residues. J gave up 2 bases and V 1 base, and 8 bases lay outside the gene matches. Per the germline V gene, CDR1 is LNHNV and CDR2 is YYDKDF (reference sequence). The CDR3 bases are TGTGCCACCAGCAGAGGGAACAGGGGCCGTCCCTACGAGCAGTACTTC. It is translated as CATSRGNRGRPYEQYF.

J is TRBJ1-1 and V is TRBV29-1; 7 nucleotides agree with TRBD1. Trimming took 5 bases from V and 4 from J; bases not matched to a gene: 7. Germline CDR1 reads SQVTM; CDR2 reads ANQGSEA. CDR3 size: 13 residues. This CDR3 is CSVPRGQGTEAFF. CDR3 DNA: TGCAGCGTTCCGAGGGGGCAAGGCACTGAAGCTTTCTTT.